The present T cell receptor beta chain was sequenced within a study of T-cell reconstitution after alpha-beta-depleted transplantation in children. Germline V gives CDR1 SQVTM, CDR2 ANQGSEA. Between the trimmed V and J ends, which lost 4 bases and 0 bases, there was a span of 10 bases. CDR3 size: 14 residues. The TCRbeta library incorporated unique molecular identifiers. MiXCR, applied by TCRdb to the PCR reads, yields one record per CDR3 protein. The profile shows approximately 520,000 distinct CDR3 sequences, about 30% of them singletons. The input for sequencing was PBMCs from the stem cell graft donor, taken from the stem cell graft. The chain carries TRBV29-1 and TRBJ1-5; D unclear. The clonotype was recovered from a human donor who donated a stem cell graft to a child with aplastic anemia. The CDR3 spells CSVASGYSNQPQHF. The DNA of the CDR3 is TGCAGCGTTGCGTCCGGGTATAGCAATCAGCCCCAGCATTTT.